This TCR beta chain was sequenced during a study of blood T cells in healthy people across ages. Findings and caveats of the study: Roughly linear age-related decline in beta diversity appeared, significant by age 40.

Concerning this clonotype itself: Its specificity is not known. This may be a read error, as it is one base from a much larger clone.

Next came a second PCR, run for roughly 6 to 11 cycles, which used a sample-barcoded 5' primer along with a J-beta primer mix. Each CDR3 protein is one row after TCRdb ran MiXCR on the 5' RACE reads. The profile shows 1.5 million to 2 million distinct CDR3 sequences, about 28% of them singletons. V was pared by 6 bases and J by 7 bases, with 10 bases of the junction left unmatched. Germline V gene lookup returns CDR1 SQVTM and CDR2 ANQGSEA. This CDR3 is 14 amino acids long. The sequencing input was blood. The chain employs TRBV29-1 and TRBJ2-1; the match to TRBD2 covers 9 bases. This receptor was obtained from a woman in her 30s in good health. The CDR3 reads CSVWASGVRNEQFF. For the CDR3, the DNA is TGCAGCGTCTGGGCTAGCGGGGTCCGAAATGAGCAGTTCTTC.